This T cell receptor beta chain was identified in a study of blood T cells in healthy people across ages. PBMCs, at least 7 million per sample, were isolated. Note on this clonotype: Its antigen is still unknown.

The germline V gene has CDR1 SGHKS and CDR2 YYEKEE (reference sequence). The V and J ends lost 4 bases and 4 bases respectively, with 10 bases between them. The CDR3 contains 13 residues. Findings and caveats of the study: Samples with more naive T cells showed higher observed beta diversity.

Sample-barcoded 5' priming and a J-beta primer mix drove a second PCR of roughly 6 to 12 cycles. TCRdb itself ran the 5' RACE reads through MiXCR, one entry per CDR3 protein. The sample yields about 580,000 distinct CDR3 sequences, roughly 48% seen once. Sequencing was done on a sample of blood. The chain combines TRBV5-5 with TRBJ2-3; unclear D gene. This sequence originates from an elderly man in good health. The CDR3 sequence: CASSPVSPDTQYF. The CDR3 DNA is TGTGCCAGCAGCCCGGTCAGCCCAGATACGCAGTATTTT.